This T cell receptor (beta chain) was profiled in a study of blood T cell repertoires in COVID-19. This table comes from immunoSEQ multiplex PCR, and its TCRdb copy is limited to in-frame clones, with some not included. This table has about 33,000 clones, roughly nine tenths appearing once. This CDR3 has 16 amino acids. Germline lookup yields CDR1 SGHDN and CDR2 FVKESK. Unmatched junction bases numbered 7, after V lost 1 base and J lost 5 bases. This receptor was identified in an elderly woman with active or convalescent COVID-19. V usage is TRBV14 and J usage is TRBJ1-2; 10 nucleotides match TRBD1. The sequenced material came from peripheral blood. CDR3 nucleotides: TGTGCCAGCAGCCAAGTTGACAGGGGGCTTCAGTATGGCTACACCTTC. Amino acids: CASSQVDRGLQYGYTF.